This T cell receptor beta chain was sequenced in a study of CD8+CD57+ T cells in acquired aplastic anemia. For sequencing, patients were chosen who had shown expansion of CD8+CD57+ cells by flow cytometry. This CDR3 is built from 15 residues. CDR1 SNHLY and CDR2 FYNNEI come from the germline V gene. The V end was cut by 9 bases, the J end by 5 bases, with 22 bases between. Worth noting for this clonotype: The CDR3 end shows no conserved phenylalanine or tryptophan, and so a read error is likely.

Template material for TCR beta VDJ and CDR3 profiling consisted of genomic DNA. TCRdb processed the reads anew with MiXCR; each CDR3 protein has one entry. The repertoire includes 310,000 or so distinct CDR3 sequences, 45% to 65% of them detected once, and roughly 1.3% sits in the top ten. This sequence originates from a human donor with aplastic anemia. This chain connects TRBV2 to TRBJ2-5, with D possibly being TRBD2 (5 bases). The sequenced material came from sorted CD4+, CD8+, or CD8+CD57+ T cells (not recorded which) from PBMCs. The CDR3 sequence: CASYGSLNSGETQYS. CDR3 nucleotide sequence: TGTGCCAGTTATGGGTCGCTTAATTCGGGGGAGACCCAGTACTCC.